This T cell receptor beta chain derives from a study of T cells expressing NK-cell markers. Across the study: Source material for TCR beta repertoires consisted of sorted CD3+CD56+NKG2C+, CD3+CD56+NKG2C- and CD3+CD56-NKG2C+ T cells. Sequencing covered eight donors, seven HCMV-seropositive and one seronegative.

TCR beta cDNA was generated via 5'RACE template switching incorporating UMIs. No DNA is given; TCRdb re-called the 5' RACE reads and lists each CDR3 protein once. In total, the table holds some 450,000 distinct CDR3 sequences. Findings and limits, study-wide: The CD3+CD56-NKG2C+ fraction of a handful of donors was likewise dominated by these clonotypes.

This CDR3 has 17 amino acids. Germline loops: CDR1 SGHTA, CDR2 FQGNSA. On this clonotype itself: The antigen remains undetermined.

The chain joins TRBV7-2 to TRBJ2-1; lacking DNA, the TRBD2 call made by TCRdb goes unchecked. Sequencing input: blood T cells: a sorted CD56 or NKG2C T cell subset, CD4+ or CD8+ T cells, or bulk PBMC T cells (not recorded which). The sequence derives from a woman between 18 and 69 years old in good health. CDR3 loop: CASSLGLGGLARDEQFF.